These 26 T cell receptor beta chains were sequenced from one sample in a study of glioma-infiltrating T cells after dendritic cell vaccination. Data came from immunoSEQ multiplex PCR; TCRdb stores just in-frame clones and leaves some out. The table has fewer than 90,000 clones, roughly four fifths seen once; the top ten hold around 7%. The time point is: after dendritic cell vaccination, including at tumor progression/relapse. Sequenced here: blood, sampled after dendritic cell vaccination. The receptors were sampled from a human donor with glioblastoma.

The CDR3 spells CASSLVRGYEQFF. For the CDR3, the DNA is TGTGCCAGCAGCTTAGTCCGGGGGTATGAGCAGTTCTTC. This rearrangement joins TRBV7-8 to TRBJ2-1; D is possibly TRBD2 (6 bases). V gave up 1 base and J gave up 8 bases, with 9 bases separating them. The CDR3 extends over 13 amino acids. Germline assignment: CDR1 SGHVS and CDR2 FQNEAQ.

This clone was observed once. This sequence joins TRBV29-1 and TRBJ1-2, with a tentative D call TRBD1 (5 bases). This CDR3 has 14 residues. Looked up from germline, CDR1 is SQVTM and CDR2 is ANQGSEA. V lost 2 bases and J lost 4, with 14 bases in between. DNA for the CDR3: TGCAGCGTTGAACGACAGTCTGGGCGCTATGGCTACACCTTC. Translating gives CSVERQSGRYGYTF.

The chain carries TRBV7-2 and TRBJ2-1; TRBD2 matches at 11 bases. J gave up 14 bases and V 5 bases, and 14 bases lay outside the gene matches. The CDR3 spans 15 residues. Germline V gene sequence: CDR1 SGHTA, CDR2 FQGNSA. The CDR3 loop is CASSPTSGGPTREFF. In DNA, the CDR3 is TGTGCCAGCAGCCCTACTAGCGGGGGACCTACAAGGGAGTTCTTC.

This chain uses TRBV6-6 with TRBJ1-1, with 7 nucleotides matching TRBD1. The CDR3 has 15 residues. V shed 5 bases, J shed 0 bases, and the junction held 6 bases outside the gene matches. The germline gives CDR1 MNHNY, CDR2 SVGAGI (reference sequence). CDR3 in amino acids: CASSPGTVMNTEAFF. DNA for the CDR3: TGTGCCAGCAGTCCCGGGACAGTCATGAACACTGAAGCTTTCTTT.

This clone was picked up a small number of times. V is TRBV7-3 and J is TRBJ2-3; D is possibly TRBD2 (6 bases). This CDR3 is 15 amino acids long. Germline assignment: CDR1 SGHTA and CDR2 FQGTGA. The ends were cut back, 6 bases at V and 0 bases at J, with 13 bases in the middle. In DNA form, the CDR3 reads TGTGCCAGCAGTCCCGGGAGTTTTAGCACAGATACGCAGTATTTT. It encodes CASSPGSFSTDTQYF.

Here the CDR3 reads CASSLGGTPTKEQYF. The DNA for the CDR3 is TGTGCCAGCAGTTTAGGGGGGACCCCCACTAAAGAGCAGTACTTC. This chain uses TRBV28 with TRBJ2-7, with D perhaps TRBD2 (6 bases). The CDR3 has 15 amino acids. V lost 2 bases, J lost 7 bases, and 18 bases lay in between. Germline assignment: CDR1 MDHEN and CDR2 SYDVKM. Together with reference TRBV28 and TRBJ2-7, the CDR3 gives the full variable domain: DVKVTQSSRYLVKRTGEKVFLECVQDMDHENMFWYRQDPGLGLRLIYFSYDVKMKEKGDIPEGYSVSREKKERFSLILESASTNQTSMYLCASSLGGTPTKEQYFGPGTRLTVT.

The chain employs TRBV11-3 and TRBJ2-2; 7 bases are a match to TRBD2. Germline V gene sequence: CDR1 SGHNT, CDR2 YENEEA. With 5 bases clipped from V and 1 base from J, the junction kept 7 bases outside the gene matches. There are 16 residues in the CDR3. CDR3 DNA: TGTGCCAGCAGCCGGGCTCGCGGGGGGAACACCGGGGAGCTGTTTTTT. Encoded protein: CASSRARGGNTGELFF.

In its sample, this clone was seen once. The chain links TRBV2 to TRBJ1-1; weak D call: TRBD1 (6 bases). The CDR3 is 13 residues long. Germline CDR1 is SNHLY and CDR2 is FYNNEI. V was trimmed by 8 bases and J by 6 bases, leaving 16 bases between them. CDR3 residues: CASLLNRVPEAFF. In DNA, the CDR3 is TGTGCCAGCCTTCTAAACAGGGTCCCTGAAGCTTTCTTT.

This chain connects TRBV19 to TRBJ1-4, with a weak D call TRBD1 (5 bases). The CDR3 is 15 residues long. Trimming took 3 bases from V and 0 from J, leaving 8 bases between them. Looked up from germline, CDR1 is LNHDA and CDR2 is SQIVND (reference sequence). The DNA for the CDR3 is TGTGCCAGTAGTATGTCAGGGTCAACTAATGAAAAACTGTTTTTT. It specifies CASSMSGSTNEKLFF.

This chain joins TRBV7-6 and TRBJ2-3, with D hard to call. This CDR3 is 12 amino acids long. Trimming left V 3 bases short and J 1 base short, with 2 bases between. Germline V gives CDR1 SGHVS, CDR2 FNYEAQ. CDR3 amino acids: CASSFGTDTQYF. In DNA form, the CDR3 reads TGTGCCAGCAGCTTCGGCACAGATACGCAGTATTTT.

This chain links TRBV7-9 with TRBJ1-3; 7 nucleotides agree with TRBD1. The CDR3 extends over 15 amino acids. Unmatched junction bases numbered 4, after V lost 5 bases and J lost 0 bases. Germline values: CDR1 SEHNR, CDR2 FQNEAQ (reference sequence). The CDR3 protein is CASSPGTASGNTIYF. In nucleotides, the CDR3 is TGTGCCAGCAGCCCTGGGACAGCCTCTGGAAACACCATATATTTT.

The chain joins TRBV18 to TRBJ2-5; 9 bases agree with TRBD1. The CDR3 sequence is 14 residues long. The V gene end was trimmed by 1 base and the J gene end by 4 bases; junction bases not matched to a gene: 1. In germline, CDR1 is KGHSH, CDR2 LQKENI. The CDR3 sequence is CASSPLGQGETQYF. The CDR3 DNA reads TGTGCCAGCTCACCACTGGGACAGGGAGAGACCCAGTACTTC.

V and J are TRBV5-8 and TRBJ1-1; D is undetermined. V lost 2 bases, J lost 11 bases, and 13 bases lay in between. Germline V gene lookup returns CDR1 SGHTS and CDR2 YDEGEE. The CDR3 sequence is 12 residues long. CDR3 in amino acids: CASSFRAGHAFF. The CDR3 nucleotides are TGTGCCAGCAGCTTCCGAGCGGGTCATGCTTTCTTT.

The V gene is TRBV19, the J gene TRBJ2-7, with D maybe TRBD1 (5 bases). Germline CDR1 reads LNHDA; CDR2 reads SQIVND (reference sequence). CDR3 size: 16 residues. Deletions cut 1 base from V and 1 base from J, with 14 bases between. Here the CDR3 reads CASSIGPDSTSYEQYF. CDR3 sequence (DNA): TGTGCCAGTAGTATAGGCCCAGACAGCACTTCCTACGAGCAGTACTTC.

The rearrangement uses TRBV5-1 and TRBJ2-1, with 9 bases fitting TRBD1. Germline loops: CDR1 SGHRS, CDR2 YFSETQ. V gave up 4 bases and J gave up 4 bases; unmatched junction bases: 3. The CDR3 loop spans 14 amino acids. DNA for the CDR3: TGCGCCAGCAGCACAGGGGGCAGTTACAATGAGCAGTTCTTC. Its translation is CASSTGGSYNEQFF. The full variable domain, with the rest looked up from reference TRBV5-1 and TRBJ2-1, is KAGVTQTPRYLIKTRGQQVTLSCSPISGHRSVSWYQQTPGQGLQFLFEYFSETQRNKGNFPGRFSGRQFSNSRSEMNVSTLELGDSALYLCASSTGGSYNEQFFGPGTRLTVL.

V and J are TRBV10-3 and TRBJ2-3, with 11 bases lining up with TRBD2. Germline CDR1 and CDR2: ENHRY and SYGVKD. The CDR3 length is 15 residues. J gave up 2 bases and V 10 bases, and 8 bases lay outside the gene matches. CDR3 in amino acids: CATSATSGATDTQYF. The CDR3 DNA reads as TGTGCCACCTCCGCGACTAGCGGGGCCACAGATACGCAGTATTTT.

This clone turned up a few times. The V and J genes are TRBV7-3 and TRBJ1-2; 7 bases line up with TRBD1. V dropped 1 base and J dropped 5; count of bases not matched to a gene: 7. CDR3 length: 15 residues. From germline, CDR1 is SGHTA and CDR2 FQGTGA. This CDR3 reads CASSLSEGAGYGYTF. The CDR3 nucleotides read TGTGCCAGCAGCTTAAGCGAGGGGGCTGGTTATGGCTACACCTTC.

This clone was counted once. The chain joins TRBV5-1 to TRBJ2-5; 7 bases fit TRBD1. The CDR3 covers 15 residues. Germline assignment: CDR1 SGHRS and CDR2 YFSETQ. Unmatched junction bases numbered 9, after V lost 0 bases and J lost 7 bases. CDR3 DNA: TGCGCCAGCAGCTTGGACGGGACAGACCTTAGGACCCAGTACTTC. This encodes CASSLDGTDLRTQYF.

The chain couples TRBV7-3 to TRBJ1-4; the D is unclear. Germline assignment: CDR1 SGHTA and CDR2 FQGTGA. Trimming cost V 4 bases and J 0 bases, with 18 bases left between them. This CDR3 has 18 residues. CDR3 amino acids: CASSYQPQRLATNEKLFF. In nucleotides, the CDR3 is TGTGCCAGCAGCTACCAACCTCAGAGACTTGCAACTAATGAAAAACTGTTTTTT.

The genes are TRBV10-3 and TRBJ1-1, with 7 bases matching TRBD1. CDR3 length equals 14 residues. CDR1 is ENHRY, CDR2 SYGVKD, per germline. Trimming removed 6 bases from V and 4 bases from J; junction bases left unmatched: 8. The CDR3 DNA reads TGTGCCATCAGGCGCGGGACAGATGTCACTGAAGCTTTCTTT. This codes for CAIRRGTDVTEAFF.

The rearrangement links TRBV6-1 to TRBJ2-6; the D gene is possibly TRBD2 (6 bases). CDR3 length equals 17 residues. Trimming took off 4 bases at V and 0 bases at J, with 13 bases between the two ends. Germline CDR1 reads MNHNS; CDR2 reads SASEGT. The CDR3 sequence is CASSAGLLSSGANVLTF. The CDR3 DNA sequence: TGTGCCAGCAGTGCGGGACTCTTATCCTCTGGGGCCAACGTCCTGACTTTC.

V is TRBV4-2 and J is TRBJ1-1; D ambiguous. In germline, CDR1 is LGHNA, CDR2 YNFKEQ. Trimming removed 0 bases at V and 2 bases at J, with 10 bases between. This CDR3 spans 15 amino acids. CDR3 region: CASSQDRNVNTEAFF. The CDR3 DNA follows: TGTGCCAGCAGCCAAGATAGAAACGTAAACACTGAAGCTTTCTTT.

In its sample, this clone was seen a few times. The V call is TRBV9, the J call TRBJ2-2; 7 bases are shared with TRBD1. The CDR3 sequence is 16 residues long. Germline trimming cut 3 bases from V and 2 bases from J; bases unmatched to any gene: 7. Per germline, CDR1 SGDLS and CDR2 YYNGEE. The chain's CDR3 is CASSARQGLNTGELFF. The CDR3 bases are TGTGCCAGCAGCGCCAGACAGGGTCTCAACACCGGGGAGCTGTTTTTT.

V gene TRBV4-1 combines with J gene TRBJ2-4; 9 bases agree with TRBD2. From germline, CDR1 is MGHRA and CDR2 YSYEKL. Trimming at V came to 0 bases and at J to 7 bases, leaving 7 bases not matched to a gene. The CDR3 consists of 16 residues. In DNA form, the CDR3 reads TGCGCCAGCAGCCAAGATCCTAGCGGGGCGGGGAACATTCAGTACTTC. Its protein product is CASSQDPSGAGNIQYF.

The V gene is TRBV6-5, the J gene TRBJ1-1; 10 nucleotides agree with TRBD1. The V and J ends lost 5 bases and 10 bases, in that order; junction bases with no gene match: 10. The germline V gene encodes CDR1 MNHEY and CDR2 SVGAGI. This CDR3 contains 14 residues. CDR3 DNA: TGTGCCAGCAGTGTCACCGGGACAGGGGCTACAGCTTTCTTT. This encodes CASSVTGTGATAFF.

This sequence joins TRBV6-1 and TRBJ1-1, with 10 bases matching TRBD1. J lost 5 bases, V lost 6 bases, and 6 bases had no gene match. Germline lookup yields CDR1 MNHNS and CDR2 SASEGT. The CDR3 runs 14 residues. The CDR3 region has the DNA TGTGCCAGCAGCTTTCGGACAGGGGGAACTGAAGCTTTCTTT. It encodes CASSFRTGGTEAFF.